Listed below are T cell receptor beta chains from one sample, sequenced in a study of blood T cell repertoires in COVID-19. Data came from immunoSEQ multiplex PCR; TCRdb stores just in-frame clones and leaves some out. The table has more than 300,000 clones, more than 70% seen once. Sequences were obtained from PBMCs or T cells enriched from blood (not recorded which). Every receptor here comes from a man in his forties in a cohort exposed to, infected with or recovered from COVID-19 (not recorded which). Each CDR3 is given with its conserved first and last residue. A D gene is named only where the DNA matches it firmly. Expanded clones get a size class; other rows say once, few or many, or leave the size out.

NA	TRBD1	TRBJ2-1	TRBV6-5	CASSDRGYNEQFF	TGTGCCAGCTCGGACAGGGGCTACAATGAGCAGTTCTTC
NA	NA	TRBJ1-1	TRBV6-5	CASQGDDQKEAFF	TGTGCCTCCCAAGGGGATGACCAAAAGGAAGCTTTCTTT
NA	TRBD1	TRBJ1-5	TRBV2	CASRDRVTNQPQHF	TGTGCCAGCCGGGACAGGGTCACTAATCAGCCCCAGCATTTT
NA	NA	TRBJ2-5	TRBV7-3	CASSPIADTRETQYF	TGTGCCAGCAGCCCTATAGCGGATACCAGGGAGACCCAGTACTTC
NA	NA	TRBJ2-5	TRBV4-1	CASSQVQEETQYF	TGCGCCAGCAGCCAAGTACAGGAAGAGACCCAGTACTTC
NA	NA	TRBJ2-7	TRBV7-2	CASSLPGLRTYEQYF	TGTGCCAGCAGCTTACCGGGTCTCCGTACCTACGAGCAGTACTTC
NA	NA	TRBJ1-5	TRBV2	CASSWGRESNQPQHF	TGTGCCAGCAGTTGGGGACGGGAGAGCAATCAGCCCCAGCATTTT
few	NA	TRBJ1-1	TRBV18	CASSPNSLNTEAFF	TGTGCCAGCTCACCAAATAGCTTGAACACTGAAGCTTTCTTT
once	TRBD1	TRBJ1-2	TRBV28	CASSDRVYDGYTF	TGTGCCAGCAGTGACAGGGTGTATGATGGCTACACCTTC
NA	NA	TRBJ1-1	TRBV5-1	CASSPRPGSMNTEAFF	TGCGCCAGCAGTCCGCGGCCAGGGTCCATGAACACTGAAGCTTTCTTT
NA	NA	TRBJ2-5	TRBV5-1	CASSPGSQETQYF	TGCGCCAGCAGCCCGGGTAGCCAAGAGACCCAGTACTTC
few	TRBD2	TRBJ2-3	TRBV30	CAWSLRTSGRTDTQYF	TGTGCCTGGAGTCTCCGGACTAGCGGGAGGACAGATACGCAGTATTTT
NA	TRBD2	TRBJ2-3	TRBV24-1	CATGTSGMNTDTQYF	TGTGCCACTGGGACTAGCGGGATGAACACAGATACGCAGTATTTT
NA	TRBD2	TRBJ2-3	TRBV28	CASGGGQREGDTQYF	TGTGCCAGCGGGGGGGGACAGCGGGAGGGAGATACGCAGTATTTT
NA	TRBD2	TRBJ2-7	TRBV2	CASTLTSGTYEQYF	TGTGCCAGCACCTTAACTAGCGGTACCTACGAGCAGTACTTC
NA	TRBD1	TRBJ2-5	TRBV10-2	CASNFPGTGQETQYF	TGCGCCAGCAACTTCCCCGGGACAGGTCAAGAGACCCAGTACTTC
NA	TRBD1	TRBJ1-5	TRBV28	CASSYLQGAQPQHF	TGTGCCAGCAGCTACCTACAGGGGGCCCAGCCCCAGCATTTT
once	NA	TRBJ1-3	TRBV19	CASSTRQRNTIYF	TGTGCCAGTAGTACCCGACAGAGAAACACCATATATTTT
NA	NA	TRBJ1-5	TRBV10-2	CASSGGFAGNQPQHF	TGCGCCAGCAGTGGTGGTTTTGCGGGCAATCAGCCCCAGCATTTT
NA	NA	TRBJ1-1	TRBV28	CASSPRGTEAFF	TGTGCCAGCAGCCCTAGAGGCACTGAAGCTTTCTTT
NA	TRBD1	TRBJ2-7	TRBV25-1	CASSERQGAYEQYF	TGTGCCAGCAGTGAACGGCAGGGGGCCTACGAGCAGTACTTC
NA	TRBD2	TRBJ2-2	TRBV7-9	CASSPRTSGTLTGELFF	TGTGCCAGCAGCCCCCGGACTAGCGGGACGCTCACCGGGGAGCTGTTTTTT
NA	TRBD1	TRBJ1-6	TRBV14	CASSQDSDRRNGSPLHF	TGTGCCAGCAGCCAAGATTCGGACAGGAGGAACGGCTCACCCCTCCACTTT
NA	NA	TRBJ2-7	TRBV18	CASSPPKQGFDSYEQYF	TGTGCCAGCTCACCACCTAAACAGGGATTTGACTCCTACGAGCAGTACTTC
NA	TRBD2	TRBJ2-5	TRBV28	CASSGGTSRPQETQYF	TGTGCCAGCAGTGGCGGGACTAGCCGCCCCCAAGAGACCCAGTACTTC
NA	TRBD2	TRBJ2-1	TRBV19	CASSPNLAGGWYNEQFF	TGTGCCAGTAGTCCGAATCTAGCGGGAGGGTGGTACAATGAGCAGTTCTTC
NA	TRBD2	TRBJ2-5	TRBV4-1	CASSPERGRKETQYF	TGCGCCAGCAGCCCGGAGCGGGGGCGGAAAGAGACCCAGTACTTC
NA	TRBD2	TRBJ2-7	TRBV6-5	CASFITSGSYEQYF	TGTGCCAGCTTCATTACTAGCGGGAGTTACGAGCAGTACTTC
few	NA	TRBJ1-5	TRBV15	CATSSQSNQPQHF	TGTGCCACCAGCAGTCAGAGCAATCAGCCCCAGCATTTT
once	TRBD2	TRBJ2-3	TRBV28	CASPPGAVGTSGRNPTDTQYF	TGTGCCAGCCCCCCGGGAGCAGTGGGGACTAGCGGGAGAAATCCCACAGATACGCAGTATTTT
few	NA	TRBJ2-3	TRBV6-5	CASRDLADTQYF	TGTGCCAGCAGGGATCTAGCAGATACGCAGTATTTT
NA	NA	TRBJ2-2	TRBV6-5	CASKLAGSYTGELFF	TGTGCCAGCAAGTTAGCCGGGAGTTACACCGGGGAGCTGTTTTTT
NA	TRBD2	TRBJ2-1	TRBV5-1	CASRPGGSYNEQFF	TGCGCCAGCAGACCGGGGGGCTCCTACAATGAGCAGTTCTTC
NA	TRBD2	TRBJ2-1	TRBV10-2	CASRLAATYNEQFF	TGCGCCAGCAGACTAGCGGCCACCTACAATGAGCAGTTCTTC
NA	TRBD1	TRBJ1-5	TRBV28	CASTPRTGPHQPQHF	TGTGCCAGCACTCCTAGGACAGGGCCCCATCAGCCCCAGCATTTT
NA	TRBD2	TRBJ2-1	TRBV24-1	CATSDPGTSVNEQFF	TGTGCCACCAGTGATCCTGGGACTAGCGTCAATGAGCAGTTCTTC
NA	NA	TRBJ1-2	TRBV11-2	CASSVPAWGQKGGYTF	TGTGCCAGCAGCGTTCCTGCGTGGGGACAAAAAGGCGGCTACACCTTC
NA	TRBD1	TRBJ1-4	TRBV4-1	CASSHWTGSSEKLFF	TGCGCCAGCAGCCATTGGACAGGGTCTTCCGAAAAACTGTTTTTT
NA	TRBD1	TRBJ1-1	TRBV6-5	CASRRPDRVNTEAFF	TGTGCCAGCAGACGTCCGGACAGGGTGAACACTGAAGCTTTCTTT
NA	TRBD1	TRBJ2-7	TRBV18	CASSITGAGGNYEQYF	TGTGCCAGCTCCATTACTGGGGCAGGGGGCAACTACGAGCAGTACTTC
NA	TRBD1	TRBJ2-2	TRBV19	CASQRQGNTGELFF	TGTGCCAGTCAAAGACAGGGAAACACCGGGGAGCTGTTTTTT
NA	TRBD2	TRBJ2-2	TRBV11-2	CASRLTSGSPGELFF	TGTGCCAGCAGATTGACTAGCGGGAGTCCCGGGGAGCTGTTTTTT
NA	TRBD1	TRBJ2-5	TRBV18	CASSPRQGETQYF	TGTGCCAGCTCACCACGACAGGGGGAGACCCAGTACTTC
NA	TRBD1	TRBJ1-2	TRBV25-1	CASRRQGAGGYTF	TGTGCCAGCCGAAGGCAGGGGGCTGGTGGCTACACCTTC
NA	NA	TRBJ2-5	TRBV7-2	CASSFGTSETQYF	TGTGCCAGCAGCTTTGGGACTTCGGAGACCCAGTACTTC
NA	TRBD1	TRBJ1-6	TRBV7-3	CASSLRGTGMNSPLHF	TGTGCCAGCAGCTTACGGGGGACAGGGATGAATTCACCCCTCCACTTT
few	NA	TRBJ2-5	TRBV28	CASSVVGQETQYF	TGTGCCAGCAGTGTCGTCGGGCAAGAGACCCAGTACTTC
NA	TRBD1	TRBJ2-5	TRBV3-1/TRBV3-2	CASRGQGDSETQYF	TGTGCCAGCAGGGGACAGGGGGATTCAGAGACCCAGTACTTC